The 30 T cell receptor beta chains below were found in one sample sequenced in a study of siplizumab effects on memory and regulatory T cells. Method: immunoSEQ multiplex PCR; TCRdb's copy keeps in-frame clones and lacks some. This sample has around 120,000 clones; roughly 94% occur once, and the top ten carry roughly 1.7%. Input material: non-Treg CD4+ T cells sorted from blood. The receptors shown here come from a human donor in good health.

The chain joins TRBV28 to TRBJ1-2; D call uncertain. The V end lost 4 bases, the J end lost 4 bases, and 7 bases lay between the germline ends. Germline V gives CDR1 MDHEN, CDR2 SYDVKM. The CDR3 covers 12 residues. The CDR3 DNA sequence: TGTGCCAGCAGTTCCATGGCCTATGGCTACACCTTC. This codes for CASSSMAYGYTF.

Only one count was recorded for this clone. The chain carries TRBV2 and TRBJ1-1; D uncertain. CDR1 and CDR2 (germline): SNHLY, FYNNEI. The CDR3 length is 15 residues. V dropped 0 bases and J dropped 4 bases, with 12 bases sitting between them. The CDR3 is CASSEAAVAGTEAFF. CDR3 nucleotides: TGTGCCAGCAGTGAAGCTGCGGTAGCGGGCACTGAAGCTTTCTTT.

J is TRBJ1-5 and V is TRBV15, with D perhaps matching TRBD1 (5 bases). Trimming took 0 bases from V and 2 from J, leaving 17 bases between them. Germline CDR1 reads LNHNV; CDR2 reads YYDKDF (reference sequence). CDR3 size: 18 residues. For the CDR3, the DNA is TGTGCCACCAGCAGAGATAAATGGGGGGGGAAGGGCAATCAGCCCCAGCATTTT. It is translated as CATSRDKWGGKGNQPQHF. The whole variable domain, remainder taken from reference TRBV15 and TRBJ1-5, is DAMVIQNPRYQVTQFGKPVTLSCSQTLNHNVMYWYQQKSSQAPKLLFHYYDKDFNNEADTPDNFQSRRPNTSFCFLDIRSPGLGDTAMYLCATSRDKWGGKGNQPQHFGDGTRLSIL.

This clone has just one count. Here the CDR3 reads CATSKRQGAGNGYTF. CDR3 sequence (DNA): TGTGCCACCAGCAAGCGGCAGGGGGCGGGTAATGGCTACACCTTC. The chain links TRBV15 to TRBJ1-2; TRBD1 matches at 8 bases. The CDR3 contains 15 residues. V trimming: 4 bases; J trimming: 6 bases; junction bases outside the gene matches: 10. Germline CDR1 is LNHNV and CDR2 is YYDKDF (reference sequence).

The rearrangement joins TRBV2 to TRBJ1-5; D perhaps matches TRBD1 (5 bases). V was pared by 5 bases and J by 1 base, with 12 bases between. The CDR3 is 15 amino acids. Germline V gene sequence: CDR1 SNHLY, CDR2 FYNNEI. The CDR3 nucleotides are TGTGCCAGCAGTCGAATAACAGGAAGCAATCAGCCCCAGCATTTT. Translated: CASSRITGSNQPQHF. The full variable domain, in which reference TRBV2 and TRBJ1-5 provide the parts outside the CDR3, is EPEVTQTPSHQVTQMGQEVILRCVPISNHLYFYWYRQILGQKVEFLVSFYNNEISEKSEIFDDQFSVERPDGSNFTLKIRSTKLEDSAMYFCASSRITGSNQPQHFGDGTRLSIL.

This chain links TRBV10-3 with TRBJ2-2; TRBD2 is a possible D gene (5 bases). The CDR3 runs to 12 residues. Between the trimmed V and J ends, which lost 10 bases and 10 bases, there was a span of 16 bases. Germline loops: CDR1 ENHRY, CDR2 SYGVKD. CDR3 residues: CATREDSVELFF. The CDR3 DNA reads as TGTGCCACCAGAGAGGATAGCGTGGAGCTGTTTTTT.

This chain links TRBV18 with TRBJ2-3; 8 nucleotides match TRBD2. This CDR3 comprises 14 residues. Per the germline V gene, CDR1 is KGHSH and CDR2 is LQKENI. After removal of 6 bases from V and 5 bases from J, the junction contained 7 bases not matched to a gene. CDR3 sequence (DNA): TGTGCCAGCTCCCAAGGACTAGCAGGAGATACGCAGTATTTT. It specifies CASSQGLAGDTQYF.

As for this clone: Other DNA sequences in this specimen translate into the identical CDR3. V and J are TRBV5-1 and TRBJ2-2, with TRBD2 matching over 8 bases. Germline lookup yields CDR1 SGHRS and CDR2 YFSETQ. Losses at the gene ends were 4 bases for V and 8 bases for J; bases not matched to a gene: 13. This CDR3 has 16 amino acids. The CDR3 DNA sequence: TGCGCCAGCAGCCTAACCGGGACTAGTAGTACTGGGGAGCTGTTTTTT. Encoded protein: CASSLTGTSSTGELFF.

V gene TRBV5-4 combines with J gene TRBJ2-5, with 8 bases matching TRBD1. This CDR3 has 15 amino acids. From germline, CDR1 is SGHNT and CDR2 YYREEE (reference sequence). V was pared by 5 bases and J by 5 bases, with 11 bases of the junction left unmatched. The CDR3 spells CASRQPGQVLETQYF. In DNA form, the CDR3 reads TGTGCCAGCAGACAACCGGGACAGGTTTTGGAGACCCAGTACTTC. Based on the CDR3 plus reference TRBV5-4 and TRBJ2-5, the full variable domain is ETGVTQSPTHLIKTRGQQVTLRCSSQSGHNTVSWYQQALGQGPQFIFQYYREEENGRGNFPPRFSGLQFPNYSSELNVNALELDDSALYLCASRQPGQVLETQYFGPGTRLLVL.

The rearrangement uses TRBV19 and TRBJ1-1; tentative D call: TRBD1 (5 bases). Germline CDR1 LNHDA, CDR2 SQIVND (reference sequence). With 2 bases removed from V and 1 base from J, the gap between germline ends came to 11 bases. The CDR3 is 15 residues long. CDR3 in DNA: TGTGCCAGTAGTATAATCCAGGGAGGGAACACTGAAGCTTTCTTT. Its protein is CASSIIQGGNTEAFF.

The gene calls are TRBV9 and TRBJ2-7; TRBD1 matches at 8 bases. The CDR3 spans 13 residues. V gave up 1 base and J gave up 7 bases; unmatched junction bases: 4. The V gene's germline CDR1 is SGDLS and CDR2 YYNGEE. CDR3: CASSVQQGGEQYF. CDR3 nucleotide sequence: TGTGCCAGCAGCGTACAACAGGGGGGTGAGCAGTACTTC. The complete variable domain, with remaining parts taken from reference TRBV9 and TRBJ2-7, reads DSGVTQTPKHLITATGQRVTLRCSPRSGDLSVYWYQQSLDQGLQFLIQYYNGEERAKGNILERFSAQQFPDLHSELNLSSLELGDSALYFCASSVQQGGEQYFGPGTRLTVT.

The chain recombines TRBV25-1 with TRBJ2-7; D perhaps matches TRBD1 (6 bases). The CDR3 is 12 residues long. The V gene's germline CDR1 is MGHDK and CDR2 SYGVNS. The germline V and J ends were trimmed by 5 bases and 5 bases, with 10 bases remaining between them. CDR3 sequence: CASSPRGNEQYF. CDR3 nucleotides: TGTGCCAGCAGTCCCAGGGGCAACGAGCAGTACTTC.

The chain employs TRBV19 and TRBJ1-1; 10 nucleotides align to TRBD1. The CDR3 extends over 14 amino acids. Germline trimming cut 5 bases from V and 5 bases from J; bases unmatched to any gene: 5. In germline, CDR1 is LNHDA, CDR2 SQIVND (reference sequence). CDR3 sequence reads: CASSPGQGKTEAFF. CDR3 sequence (DNA): TGTGCCAGTAGTCCGGGACAGGGGAAAACTGAAGCTTTCTTT. The full variable domain, rest sourced from reference TRBV19 and TRBJ1-1, is DGGITQSPKYLFRKEGQNVTLSCEQNLNHDAMYWYRQDPGQGLRLIYYSQIVNDFQKGDIAEGYSVSREKKESFPLTVTSAQKNPTAFYLCASSPGQGKTEAFFGQGTRLTVV.

J is TRBJ2-1 and V is TRBV6-1; D is perhaps TRBD1 (5 bases). V was cut by 5 bases and J by 8 bases, with 13 bases left in between. Germline-derived CDR1 and CDR2 are MNHNS and SASEGT. This CDR3 is 13 amino acids long. DNA for the CDR3: TGTGCCAGCAGTAAACAGGAATTCTATGAGCAGTTCTTC. The encoded protein is CASSKQEFYEQFF.

The chain joins TRBV19 to TRBJ1-5; 8 nucleotides line up with TRBD1. Losses at the gene ends were 7 bases for V and 6 bases for J; bases not matched to a gene: 8. The germline V gene encodes CDR1 LNHDA and CDR2 SQIVND (reference sequence). CDR3 length: 14 residues. The CDR3 spells CASTLEGTGQPQHF. CDR3 DNA: TGTGCCAGTACCCTAGAGGGGACAGGTCAGCCCCAGCATTTT.

This clone was recorded a few times. The V call is TRBV29-1, the J call TRBJ2-1; 7 nucleotides align to TRBD1. Germline V gene sequence: CDR1 SQVTM, CDR2 ANQGSEA. V was pared by 6 bases and J by 6 bases, with 2 bases of the junction left unmatched. The CDR3 has 11 residues. CDR3 amino acids: CSVDRANEQFF. The CDR3 DNA follows: TGCAGCGTAGACAGGGCCAATGAGCAGTTCTTC.

Concerning this clone itself: A junction boundary mismatches the germline segment, possibly from a read error. The chain recombines TRBV7-9 with TRBJ2-1, with TRBD2 matching over 9 bases. There are 14 residues in the CDR3. Germline CDR1 SEHNR, CDR2 FQNEAQ (reference sequence). The CDR3 region is CASSIAGVIDEQFF. The CDR3 DNA reads TGTGCCAGCAGCATAGCGGGAGTAATCGATGAGCAGTTCTTC.

The chain combines TRBV4-1 with TRBJ2-3; TRBD1 might be the D (5 bases). The CDR3 covers 14 residues. Trimming removed 2 bases at V and 0 bases at J, with 6 bases between. Per the germline V gene, CDR1 is MGHRA and CDR2 is YSYEKL. The CDR3 spells CASSQQGSTDTQYF. Here the CDR3 DNA reads TGCGCCAGCAGCCAACAGGGCAGCACAGATACGCAGTATTTT.

This chain connects TRBV7-2 to TRBJ1-4; 7 nucleotides match TRBD1. CDR3 size: 15 residues. The J segment lost 8 bases and the V segment lost 0 bases, leaving 6 bases of the junction unmatched. CDR1 is SGHTA, CDR2 FQGNSA, per germline. The DNA for the CDR3 is TGTGCCAGCAGCTTAGCCCCACAGGGGCCAGAAAAACTGTTTTTT. It yields the protein CASSLAPQGPEKLFF.

This chain connects TRBV5-6 to TRBJ1-2; D unresolved. The V end was cut by 0 bases, the J end by 4 bases, with 7 bases between. There are 13 residues in the CDR3. Per germline, CDR1 SGHDT and CDR2 YYEEEE. DNA for the CDR3: TGTGCCAGCAGCTTGGAACAGACCTATGGCTACACCTTC. It codes for CASSLEQTYGYTF.

This chain links TRBV5-4 with TRBJ2-1, with 7 bases identical to TRBD1. CDR3 length: 15 residues. V lost 7 bases and J lost 6; bases outside the gene matches: 13. Germline-derived CDR1 and CDR2 are SGHNT and YYREEE (reference sequence). The CDR3 reads CASQSKQGYVNEQFF. The CDR3 region has the DNA TGTGCCAGCCAATCGAAACAGGGGTACGTCAATGAGCAGTTCTTC.

The gene calls are TRBV19 and TRBJ2-7, with 8 bases aligning to TRBD1. In germline, CDR1 is LNHDA, CDR2 SQIVND (reference sequence). The CDR3 totals 15 residues. V lost 7 bases and J lost 7; bases outside the gene matches: 15. The CDR3 loop is CASTLSGRGQDEQYF. As DNA, the CDR3 is TGTGCCAGTACCCTATCTGGCAGGGGGCAGGATGAGCAGTACTTC.

The chain joins TRBV9 to TRBJ2-5; 8 nucleotides agree with TRBD2. Per the germline V gene, CDR1 is SGDLS and CDR2 is YYNGEE. V lost 0 bases, J lost 0 bases, and 1 base stayed unmatched. This CDR3 spans 15 amino acids. Written as DNA, the CDR3 is TGTGCCAGCAGCGTAGCGGGGGGGTACCAAGAGACCCAGTACTTC. This codes for CASSVAGGYQETQYF.

V is TRBV5-1 and J is TRBJ2-1, with D maybe TRBD2 (6 bases). V shed 0 bases and J shed 0 bases, with 13 bases lying between them. From germline, CDR1 is SGHRS and CDR2 YFSETQ. The CDR3 contains 17 residues. The CDR3 DNA reads as TGCGCCAGCAGCTTGGTCGGGGCGGGGAGCTCCTACAATGAGCAGTTCTTC. Translating gives CASSLVGAGSSYNEQFF.

V usage is TRBV5-1 and J usage is TRBJ2-3; possibly TRBD1 for D (8 bases). Germline values: CDR1 SGHRS, CDR2 YFSETQ. V lost 4 bases and J lost 5, with 23 bases in between. This CDR3 region has 17 residues. The CDR3 nucleotides are TGCGCCAGCAGCCCAAGGGAGGGGGCAGGGGGCGTAGATACGCAGTATTTT. This encodes CASSPREGAGGVDTQYF.

This clone was found once. The chain uses TRBV9 and TRBJ2-7, with D possibly TRBD2 on 6 matching bases. Germline CDR1 is SGDLS and CDR2 is YYNGEE. The CDR3 runs to 16 residues. The ends were cut back, 0 bases at V and 3 bases at J, with 16 bases in the middle. CDR3 amino acids: CASSVGGAAGSYEQYF. In DNA, the CDR3 is TGTGCCAGCAGCGTAGGAGGGGCCGCCGGGAGCTACGAGCAGTACTTC.

Worth noting for this clone: One end of the junction varies from germline; a read error may be responsible. The chain uses TRBV6-5 and TRBJ2-7, with 8 positions matching TRBD2. The germline V gene encodes CDR1 MNHEY and CDR2 SVGAGI. CDR3 size: 15 residues. The CDR3 region has the DNA TGTGCCAGCAGACCCGGACTAGCCTTCTCCCACGAGCAGTACTTC. Translation: CASRPGLAFSHEQYF.

The chain employs TRBV10-3 and TRBJ1-4; D is undetermined. The CDR3 runs to 15 residues. The V gene's germline CDR1 is ENHRY and CDR2 SYGVKD. Between the trimmed V and J ends, which lost 0 bases and 8 bases, there was a span of 13 bases. This CDR3 is CAISESTGLPEKLFF. CDR3 nucleotide sequence: TGTGCCATCAGTGAGTCGACGGGTTTACCAGAAAAACTGTTTTTT.

V is TRBV10-3 and J is TRBJ2-1, with TRBD2 matching 13 bases. Germline assignment: CDR1 ENHRY and CDR2 SYGVKD. The CDR3 length is 13 residues. With 8 bases clipped from V and 7 bases from J, the junction kept 2 bases outside the gene matches. CDR3 sequence: CAIGLAGENEQFF. The CDR3, as DNA: TGTGCCATCGGACTAGCGGGGGAAAATGAGCAGTTCTTC.

The gene calls are TRBV18 and TRBJ1-2; 9 bases match TRBD1. CDR1 and CDR2 from the germline V gene are KGHSH and LQKENI. V shed 5 bases and J 4 bases; nucleotides not matched to a gene: 2. CDR3 length equals 13 residues. The DNA for the CDR3 is TGTGCCAGCTCAGCGACAGGGGGCTATGGCTACACCTTC. Encoded protein: CASSATGGYGYTF.